This entry describes one TCR beta chain. After extraction with the RNeasy kit, 0.5 to 1 ug of the RNA was reverse transcribed using random hexamers. TCRdb recomputed calls from the immunoSEQ multiplex PCR reads with MiXCR, one row per CDR3 protein. The table has 150,000 to 160,000 distinct CDR3 sequences, about 95% seen once. This entry belongs to a study of CD8 T cells in Susac syndrome. The clonotype originates from a human donor with Susac syndrome. Material: CD4+ T cells from PBMCs.

In DNA form, the CDR3 reads TGCAGCGGACAGACAGGGGGCGCGCACACCGGGGAGCTGTTTTTT. Its protein product is CSGQTGGAHTGELFF. The genes are TRBV29-1 and TRBJ2-2; 10 bases are a match to TRBD1. V dropped 7 bases and J dropped 3; count of bases not matched to a gene: 8. This CDR3 region has 15 residues. The germline CDR1 and CDR2 sequences are SQVTM and ANQGSEA.